This T cell receptor beta chain was sequenced during a study of cytomegalovirus exposure and HLA in healthy donors. Study-level results: What a later analysis reportedly showed was that an Asian-associated ancestry cluster had fewer N-insertions than the roughly 670-donor mean. Researchers catalogued roughly 150 TCR beta chains as cytomegalovirus-associated.

PCR primers comprised 60 Vbeta and 13 Jbeta primers. TCRdb's table, derived via immunoSEQ multiplex PCR, lists solely in-frame clones and lacks some. Among some 110,000 clones listed, around three quarters were seen once. A word on this clone: Its antigen is unidentified.

This clonotype originated in a man aged 30 to 45 in good health and CMV-seropositive. The sequencing sample was made of PBMCs.

The CDR3 sequence is CASTKRLSTDTQYF. DNA of the CDR3: TGTGCCAGCACGAAGAGGCTGTCCACAGATACGCAGTATTTT. V gene TRBV21-1 combines with J gene TRBJ2-3; TRBD2, the D gene given by the table, was not confirmed from the DNA. TRBV21-1 is assigned pseudogene status. This CDR3 is built from 14 residues.